The 14 T cell receptor beta chains given below trace back to one sample, sequenced in a study of T cell repertoires in cytomegalovirus infection. The antigens for these receptors are not known. MiXCR was run by TCRdb on the reads, yielding one entry per CDR3 protein. The repertoire holds around 570,000 distinct CDR3 sequences, just under 40% seen once, with around 46% in the top ten. Sequenced material: cultured PBMCs, taken from culture after CMV antigen stimulation. Receptors were obtained from a human donor in good health (CMV status not recorded). Some clones in this sample may be carry-over from other donors' samples.

The chain carries TRBV7-8 and TRBJ2-7, with a tentative D call TRBD2 (6 bases). The CDR3 is 13 residues long. Germline assignment: CDR1 SGHVS and CDR2 FQNEAQ. The V end lost 5 bases, the J end lost 3 bases, and 11 bases lay between the germline ends. CDR3 protein: CASSTRGVYEQYF. The CDR3 DNA is TGTGCCAGCAGCACGCGGGGCGTCTACGAGCAGTACTTC.

This clonotype was observed a handful of times. V usage is TRBV7-2 and J usage is TRBJ1-5, with D possibly matching TRBD1 (6 bases). The CDR3 runs to 18 residues. CDR1 SGHTA and CDR2 FQGNSA come from the germline V gene. V was clipped by 1 base and J by 0 bases, with 16 bases between them. The chain's CDR3 is CASSLEGDTIYSNQPQHF. Here the CDR3 DNA reads TGTGCCAGCAGCTTAGAGGGGGATACAATCTATAGCAATCAGCCCCAGCATTTT. The full variable domain, rest sourced from reference TRBV7-2 and TRBJ1-5, is GAGVSQSPSNKVTEKGKDVELRCDPISGHTALYWYRQSLGQGLEFLIYFQGNSAPDKSGLPSDRFSAERTGGSVSTLTIQRTQQEDSAVYLCASSLEGDTIYSNQPQHFGDGTRLSIL.

A few counts support this clonotype. The chain links TRBV12-3 or TRBV12-4 to TRBJ2-7; 7 nucleotides match TRBD2. The CDR3 spans 14 residues. After removal of 6 bases from V and 0 bases from J, the junction contained 5 bases not matched to a gene. This CDR3 is CASSKGGSSYEQYF. The CDR3 region has the DNA TGTGCCAGCAGCAAGGGAGGGAGCTCCTACGAGCAGTACTTC.

The V call is TRBV28, the J call TRBJ2-3, with D tentatively TRBD2 (5 bases). Trimming stripped 5 bases from V and 4 bases from J, with 13 bases between. Germline V CDR1 and CDR2: MDHEN, SYDVKM. The CDR3 length is 14 residues. DNA for the CDR3: TGTGCCAGCAGTCCCGGACTTTCACCAGATACGCAGTATTTT. The encoded protein is CASSPGLSPDTQYF.

Ten or more counts support this clonotype. An end of the junction differs from the germline gene, which may be a read error. The V and J genes are TRBV5-1 and TRBJ1-1, with D uncertain. The CDR3 covers 14 residues. Germline CDR1 SGHRS, CDR2 YFSETQ. The DNA for the CDR3 is TGTGCCAGCAGCTTAGGTCGATTGAACACTGAAGCTTTCTTT. Translating it yields CASSLGRLNTEAFF.

In this sample, this clonotype turned up a few times. This chain connects TRBV5-4 to TRBJ2-1; D is possibly TRBD1 or TRBD2 (5 bases each). Trimming cost V 4 bases and J 6 bases, with 17 bases left between them. Germline V gene data show CDR1 as SGHNT and CDR2 as YYREEE (reference sequence). The CDR3 covers 15 residues. CDR3 coding DNA: TGTGCCAGCAGCCTCCCAGGGACGAGGGGCAATGAGCAGTTCTTC. Translated, it gives CASSLPGTRGNEQFF. The whole variable domain, remainder taken from reference TRBV5-4 and TRBJ2-1, is ETGVTQSPTHLIKTRGQQVTLRCSSQSGHNTVSWYQQALGQGPQFIFQYYREEENGRGNFPPRFSGLQFPNYSSELNVNALELDDSALYLCASSLPGTRGNEQFFGPGTRLTVL.

The count of this clonotype is one. The chain couples TRBV19 to TRBJ1-1; maybe TRBD1 (5 bases). Trimming took 4 bases from V and 5 from J, leaving 17 bases between them. This CDR3 contains 15 residues. Germline CDR1 LNHDA, CDR2 SQIVND (reference sequence). CDR3 sequence: CASSTRALGGTEAFF. CDR3 bases: TGTGCCAGTAGTACACGGGCGCTGGGGGGGACTGAAGCTTTCTTT.

This clonotype showed up just a few times. The CDR3 nucleotides are TGTGCCAGCAGCACTAGGGGACAGCGTGATAATTCACCCCTCCACTTT. It encodes CASSTRGQRDNSPLHF. The chain recombines TRBV7-9 with TRBJ1-6, with 7 nucleotides matching TRBD1. CDR3 length: 16 residues. The J segment lost 5 bases and the V segment lost 5 bases, leaving 9 bases of the junction unmatched. Germline V CDR1 and CDR2: SEHNR, FQNEAQ (reference sequence).

This chain connects TRBV4-2 to TRBJ2-4; D remains unclear. Per germline, CDR1 LGHNA and CDR2 YNFKEQ. The CDR3 is made up of 16 amino acids. The germline V and J ends were trimmed by 4 bases and 3 bases, with 16 bases remaining between them. The CDR3 sequence: CASSPPDDRDKNIQYF. The CDR3 region has the DNA TGTGCCAGCAGCCCCCCGGACGACCGAGACAAAAACATTCAGTACTTC.

The rearrangement joins TRBV6-5 to TRBJ1-4, with 10 bases identical to TRBD1. V was clipped by 5 bases and J by 8 bases; unmatched bases: 23. The V gene's germline CDR1 is MNHEY and CDR2 SVGAGI. The CDR3 contains 20 residues. The CDR3 bases are TGTGCCAGCAGTGATCCTCCGGGGACAGGGGAGTTTAGCTTCACAGAAAAACTGTTTTTT. Its protein product is CASSDPPGTGEFSFTEKLFF.

The chain joins TRBV6-1 to TRBJ2-1, with 8 bases fitting TRBD2. With V trimmed by 2 bases and J by 3 bases, 6 bases remained unmatched. The CDR3 spans 16 residues. The germline CDR1 and CDR2 sequences are MNHNS and SASEGT. Written as DNA, the CDR3 is TGTGCCAGCAGTGAATATGGGACTAGTATCTACAATGAGCAGTTCTTC. Amino acid sequence: CASSEYGTSIYNEQFF.

With respect to this clonotype: It is likely a read error, because the conserved phenylalanine at the end of the CDR3 is missing. The chain recombines TRBV7-2 with TRBJ2-7; tentatively, D is TRBD1 (6 bases). Between the trimmed V and J ends, which lost 1 base and 4 bases, there was a span of 14 bases. Germline V gene lookup returns CDR1 SGHTA and CDR2 FQGNSA. CDR3 length equals 15 residues. In nucleotides, the CDR3 is TGTGCCAGCAGCTTAGACTACAGGGATTTGTACGAGCAGTACTCC. Translated: CASSLDYRDLYEQYS.

The chain combines TRBV12-3 or TRBV12-4 with TRBJ1-5; possibly TRBD1 for D (5 bases). The V and J ends lost 4 bases and 5 bases respectively, with 12 bases between them. This CDR3 is built from 14 residues. The CDR3 here is CASSWNRLDQPQHF. CDR3 coding DNA: TGTGCCAGCAGTTGGAACAGGCTGGATCAGCCCCAGCATTTT.

The rearrangement links TRBV7-2 to TRBJ2-5; 7 bases are a match to TRBD2. V shed 1 base, J shed 5 bases, and the junction held 7 bases outside the gene matches. Germline V lookup: CDR1 SGHTA, CDR2 FQGNSA. This CDR3 spans 15 amino acids. The CDR3 DNA sequence: TGTGCCAGCAGCTTAGATGGCCTCGGGGGGGAGACCCAGTACTTC. Translation: CASSLDGLGGETQYF. The whole variable domain, remainder taken from reference TRBV7-2 and TRBJ2-5, is GAGVSQSPSNKVTEKGKDVELRCDPISGHTALYWYRQSLGQGLEFLIYFQGNSAPDKSGLPSDRFSAERTGGSVSTLTIQRTQQEDSAVYLCASSLDGLGGETQYFGPGTRLLVL.